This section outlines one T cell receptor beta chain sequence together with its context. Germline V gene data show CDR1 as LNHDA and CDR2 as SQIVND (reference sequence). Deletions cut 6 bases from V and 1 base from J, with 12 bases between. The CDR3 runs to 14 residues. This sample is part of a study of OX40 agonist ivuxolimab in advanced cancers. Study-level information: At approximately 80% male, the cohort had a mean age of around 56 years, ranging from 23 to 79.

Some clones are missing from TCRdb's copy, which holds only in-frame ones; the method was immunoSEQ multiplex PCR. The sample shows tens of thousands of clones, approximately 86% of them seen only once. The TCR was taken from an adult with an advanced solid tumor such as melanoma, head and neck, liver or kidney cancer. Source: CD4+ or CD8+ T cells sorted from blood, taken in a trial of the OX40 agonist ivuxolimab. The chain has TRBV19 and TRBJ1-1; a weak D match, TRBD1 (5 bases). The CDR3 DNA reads TGTGCCAGTAGGACCTTAACAGGGAACACTGAAGCTTTCTTT. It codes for CASRTLTGNTEAFF.